These T cell receptor beta chains were read from a single sample in a study of blood T cell repertoires in COVID-19. Assay: immunoSEQ multiplex PCR; the TCRdb copy retains only in-frame clones and omits some. The table includes 300,000 to 450,000 clones, around 87% detected once. Material: peripheral blood. The receptor source for this set is a woman aged 60-70 years with COVID-19, enrolled during active disease. Each CDR3 is given with its conserved first and last residue.

v_call	j_call	cdr3_length	cdr3_aa
TRBV11-2	TRBJ2-2	17	CASRPTAGGTNGGELFF
TRBV5-1	TRBJ1-1	14	CASSLGQGGTEAFF
TRBV5-1	TRBJ1-4	14	CASSSDSWGEKLFF
TRBV10-1	TRBJ2-7	14	CATYNRDRNYEQYF
TRBV11-3	TRBJ1-6	13	CASSLRVGSPLHF
TRBV30	TRBJ1-2	14	CAWSPQTTHYGYTF
TRBV4-1	TRBJ1-3	15	CASSQGDRGRDTIYF
TRBV30	TRBJ2-5	12	CAWSGGEETQYF
TRBV9	TRBJ1-6	15	CASSVGDRGNSPLHF
TRBV27	TRBJ2-5	14	CASSFWALRETQYF
TRBV6-1	TRBJ2-7	12	CASSEARFEQYF
TRBV15	TRBJ1-1	14	CATSRVTSGTEAFF
TRBV5-1	TRBJ2-3	12	CASSYTQNTQYF
TRBV7-9	TRBJ2-5	14	CASSLGQTQETQYF
TRBV6-5	TRBJ2-3	13	CASSPPGGGTQYF
TRBV4-2	TRBJ1-4	14	CASSPGEMGEKLFF
TRBV9	TRBJ1-2	16	CASSEGGAGSNYGYTF
TRBV28	TRBJ1-2	14	CASTIEGGVYGYTF
TRBV4-1	TRBJ2-5	15	CASSQAGTKRETQYF
TRBV6-5	TRBJ2-5	16	CASSSGTGTFQETQYF
TRBV29-1	TRBJ2-1	13	CSVSESSYNEQFF
TRBV5-1	TRBJ1-1	14	CASSYRDRGTEAFF
TRBV5-1	TRBJ2-7	15	CASSLAGLEVSLQYF
TRBV28	TRBJ1-6	12	CASSLVNSPLHF